A selection of T cell receptor beta chains follows, all from one sample in a study of human T cells and chemical hapten exposure. TCRdb re-derived calls from the RACE reads in MiXCR, one entry per CDR3 protein. The sample lists some 350,000 distinct CDR3 sequences, over 6% occurring once. The material sequenced was whole blood, taken in connection with sensitization to the hapten diphenylcyclopropenone (DPC). Receptor source: a woman aged 18-29 years with alopecia areata. Some clones in this sample may be carry-over from other donors' samples. Each CDR3 is given with its conserved first and last residue. Each record gives: D gene, clone size, V gene, J gene, CDR3 protein, CDR3 DNA. A D gene is named only where the DNA matches it firmly. Rows give clone size only sometimes, using once, few, many, or a class for an expanded clone.

NA,many,TRBV18,TRBJ1-1,CASSEVQGTEAFF,TGTGCCAGCTCAGAAGTACAGGGAACTGAAGCTTTCTTT
NA,NA,TRBV25-1,TRBJ2-3,CASSPGVGGTDTQYF,TGTGCCAGCAGCCCCGGGGTAGGTGGCACAGATACGCAGTATTTT
NA,NA,TRBV28,TRBJ2-3,CASSLRQGRGTDTQYF,TGTGCCAGCAGTTTAAGGCAGGGCCGCGGCACAGATACGCAGTATTTT
NA,few,TRBV20-1,TRBJ2-2,CSASGPATGELFF,TGCAGTGCTAGCGGTCCGGCCACCGGGGAGCTGTTTTTT
TRBD1,NA,TRBV5-1,TRBJ2-6,CASSLTRTGNLPGANVLTF,TGCGCCAGCAGCCTGACACGGACAGGCAACCTTCCGGGGGCCAACGTCCTGACTTTC
NA,few,TRBV3-1,TRBJ2-7,CASSLGQFLDEQYF,TGTGCCAGCAGCCTCGGACAGTTCCTCGACGAGCAGTACTTC
NA,few,TRBV4-3,TRBJ2-1,CASSQEEGGNEQFF,TGCGCCAGCAGCCAAGAAGAGGGTGGCAATGAGCAGTTCTTC
NA,many,TRBV7-6,TRBJ1-1,CASSLTQRNTEAFF,TGTGCCAGCAGCTTAACACAGCGAAACACTGAAGCTTTCTTT
TRBD1,few,TRBV7-9,TRBJ1-2,CASSLGTGGGYTF,TGTGCCAGCAGCTTAGGGACAGGCGGCGGCTACACCTTC
TRBD1,many,TRBV5-6,TRBJ1-2,CASSTSGTGFNGYTF,TGTGCCAGCAGCACTAGTGGGACAGGATTTAATGGCTACACCTTC
TRBD2,NA,TRBV5-4,TRBJ2-1,CASSLGAGGLSEQFF,TGTGCCAGCAGCTTAGGCGCGGGGGGGCTGAGTGAGCAGTTCTTC
TRBD1,NA,TRBV7-3,TRBJ2-3,CASSSGTGGGTDTQYF,TGTGCCAGCAGCTCGGGGACAGGGGGCGGCACAGATACGCAGTATTTT
NA,NA,TRBV6-5,TRBJ1-2,CASTDRPVGGRGYTF,TGTGCCAGCACGGATCGCCCCGTGGGGGGTCGTGGCTACACCTTC
NA,many,TRBV7-2,TRBJ2-1,CASSFFGNNEQFF,TGTGCCAGCAGCTTCTTTGGGAACAATGAGCAGTTCTTC
NA,NA,TRBV12-3/TRBV12-4,TRBJ2-5,CASSRDRKFQETQYF,TGTGCCAGCAGCCGAGACAGGAAGTTCCAAGAGACCCAGTACTTC
NA,NA,TRBV6-6,TRBJ2-1,CASSYRGSSYNEQFF,TGTGCCAGCAGTTACCGAGGGAGCTCCTACAATGAGCAGTTCTTC
NA,few,TRBV25-1,TRBJ2-3,CAIQGGKGPDTQYF,TGTGCCATCCAGGGGGGGAAGGGGCCAGATACGCAGTATTTT
NA,NA,TRBV11-1,TRBJ2-1,CASSLGWNGPDEQFF,TGTGCCAGCAGCTTAGGCTGGAACGGGCCGGATGAGCAGTTCTTC
NA,many,TRBV10-3,TRBJ1-3,CAISGWGGGNTIYF,TGTGCCATCAGTGGATGGGGAGGTGGAAACACCATATATTTT
NA,few,TRBV12-3/TRBV12-4,TRBJ1-2,CASSPQPRAPRPVEEGYTF,TGTGCCAGCAGTCCCCAACCGCGGGCGCCTCGGCCCGTCGAAGAGGGCTACACCTTC
NA,NA,TRBV6-4,TRBJ2-1,CASSEALADKQFF,TGTGCCAGCAGTGAGGCACTAGCCGATAAGCAGTTCTTC
TRBD1,many,TRBV20-1,TRBJ1-2,CSARESRGPDGYTF,TGCAGTGCTAGAGAGTCCAGGGGGCCGGATGGCTACACCTTC
NA,many,TRBV4-3,TRBJ2-7,CASSQGSSVGAYEQYF,TGCGCCAGCAGCCAAGGTTCTTCGGTAGGGGCCTACGAGCAGTACTTC
NA,NA,TRBV7-8,TRBJ2-5,CASSSLGRVHQETQYF,TGTGCCAGCAGCTCGTTAGGGCGGGTCCACCAAGAGACCCAGTACTTC
TRBD1,many,TRBV28,TRBJ1-1,CASSLGGQPMNTEAFF,TGTGCCAGCAGTCTAGGGGGACAGCCTATGAACACTGAAGCTTTCTTT
NA,NA,TRBV6-2/TRBV6-3,TRBJ2-2,CASSPGGLDTGELYF,TGTGCCAGCAGCCCCGGGGGGCTGGACACCGGGGAGCTGTATTTT
NA,many,TRBV29-1,TRBJ2-7,CSVGGSQTYEQYF,TGCAGCGTTGGGGGGAGCCAGACCTACGAGCAGTACTTC
TRBD1,few,TRBV12-3/TRBV12-4,TRBJ2-1,CASSPRTGDNEQFF,TGTGCCAGCAGTCCTCGGACAGGAGACAATGAGCAGTTCTTC
TRBD1,many,TRBV27,TRBJ1-5,CASSSRTGVMFQPQHF,TGTGCCAGCAGTTCCCGGACAGGGGTTATGTTTCAGCCCCAGCATTTT
TRBD2,NA,TRBV6-5,TRBJ2-3,CASSYAGGSADTQYF,TGTGCCAGCAGTTACGCGGGGGGCTCCGCAGATACGCAGTATTTT
NA,many,TRBV2,TRBJ2-3,CASSAETRDTQYF,TGTGCCAGCAGTGCGGAGACTAGGGATACGCAGTATTTT
NA,many,TRBV7-9,TRBJ1-2,CASSLEYSNYGYTF,TGTGCCAGCAGCTTAGAGTACAGTAACTATGGCTACACCTTC
NA,NA,TRBV10-3,TRBJ2-6,CAISPGAGANVLTF,TGTGCCATCAGCCCGGGGGCTGGGGCCAACGTCCTGACTTTC
TRBD1,many,TRBV2,TRBJ2-5,CASREGTAQETQYF,TGTGCCAGCAGAGAAGGGACAGCCCAAGAGACCCAGTACTTC
NA,NA,TRBV5-1,TRBJ2-6,CASSDVEANVLTF,TGCGCCAGCAGCGACGTGGAGGCCAACGTCCTGACTTTC
NA,many,TRBV7-2,TRBJ1-5,CASSLGSGLNQPQHF,TGTGCCAGCAGCTTAGGCAGCGGTCTCAATCAGCCCCAGCATTTT